A single sample gave rise to the 20 T cell receptor beta chains below, sequenced in a study of technical replicates of blood from a few donors. Data came from immunoSEQ multiplex PCR; TCRdb stores just in-frame clones and leaves some out. The sample holds some 69,000 clones, approximately 88% seen once. Specimen: PBMCs. These receptors came from a human donor in good health. Some clones in this sample may be carry-over from other donors' samples.

This chain connects TRBV10-3 to TRBJ2-1, with D unclear. CDR3 length: 14 amino acids. The germline gives CDR1 ENHRY, CDR2 SYGVKD. Trimming took off 4 bases at V and 5 bases at J, with 12 bases between the two ends. CDR3 region: CAISAVSPDNEQFF. The CDR3 nucleotides read TGTGCCATCAGTGCGGTTAGCCCAGACAATGAGCAGTTCTTC.

The chain uses TRBV10-2 and TRBJ2-5, with TRBD2 matching 7 bases. The germline CDR1 and CDR2 sequences are WSHSY and SAAADI. The CDR3 is 12 amino acids. The CDR3 loop is CVTQSGEETQYF. The CDR3 region has the DNA TGCGTCACCCAAAGCGGGGAAGAGACCCAGTACTTC.

The chain employs TRBV7-9 and TRBJ2-7, with 10 bases aligning to TRBD2. Per germline, CDR1 SEHNR and CDR2 FQNEAQ (reference sequence). The CDR3 loop spans 15 amino acids. The V gene end was trimmed by 1 base and the J gene end by 6 bases; junction bases not matched to a gene: 6. The CDR3 region has the DNA TGTGCCAGCAGCTTAGGAGTGGGACTAGCGCCCGAGCAGTACTTC. The encoded protein is CASSLGVGLAPEQYF.

This rearrangement joins TRBV5-6 to TRBJ1-2; D might be TRBD1 (5 bases). The CDR3 is 13 residues long. V was trimmed by 0 bases and J by 8 bases, leaving 11 bases between them. The germline gives CDR1 SGHDT, CDR2 YYEEEE. Here the CDR3 reads CASSLEGRSGYTF. In DNA, the CDR3 is TGTGCCAGCAGCTTGGAGGGGAGGAGCGGCTACACCTTC.

V is TRBV2 and J is TRBJ2-2; 10 positions agree with TRBD2. J was trimmed by 7 bases and V by 7 bases; bases with no gene match: 9. Germline V gene sequence: CDR1 SNHLY, CDR2 FYNNEI. The CDR3 sequence is 15 residues long. CDR3 loop: CASISSGGIGGELFF. CDR3 nucleotide sequence: TGTGCCAGCATTTCTAGCGGGGGAATCGGCGGGGAGCTGTTTTTT.

This clone came up a few times. V is TRBV5-5 and J is TRBJ1-2, with D unresolved. The CDR3 spans 16 residues. V lost 0 bases to trimming and J lost 3 bases, with 15 bases between them. The V gene's germline CDR1 is SGHKS and CDR2 YYEKEE (reference sequence). The CDR3 protein is CASSLEARSYDYGYTF. Here the CDR3 DNA reads TGTGCCAGCAGCTTGGAAGCCCGGTCCTACGACTATGGCTACACCTTC.

This sequence joins TRBV5-6 and TRBJ1-1; 9 positions match TRBD1. Germline V lookup: CDR1 SGHDT, CDR2 YYEEEE. V lost 5 bases to trimming and J lost 9 bases; unmatched junction nucleotides: 5. The CDR3 length is 12 residues. CDR3 bases: TGTGCCAGCAGACTGACAGGGGGAAAAGCTTTCTTT. Protein: CASRLTGGKAFF.

The chain recombines TRBV7-9 with TRBJ2-1; D is unclear. The CDR3 length is 15 residues. Germline V lookup: CDR1 SEHNR, CDR2 FQNEAQ (reference sequence). Trimming shortened V by 5 bases and J by 0 bases, and 11 bases separated the two germline ends. CDR3 sequence: CASSTLKSSYNEQFF. The CDR3 nucleotides read TGTGCCAGCAGCACCCTAAAGAGCTCCTACAATGAGCAGTTCTTC.

The V call is TRBV2, the J call TRBJ2-3; 7 bases match TRBD1. With V trimmed by 9 bases and J by 7 bases, 4 bases remained unmatched. Germline V lookup: CDR1 SNHLY, CDR2 FYNNEI. The CDR3 covers 11 residues. Here the CDR3 DNA reads TGTGCCAGTAACAGGGGAAATACGCAGTATTTT. This gives the protein CASNRGNTQYF.

This chain joins TRBV7-3 and TRBJ2-7; 9 bases map to TRBD2. The germline V gene encodes CDR1 SGHTA and CDR2 FQGTGA. V shed 2 bases and J 5 bases; nucleotides not matched to a gene: 7. This CDR3 spans 15 amino acids. CDR3 sequence reads: CASSLWASGIDEQYF. The CDR3 DNA reads as TGTGCCAGCAGCTTATGGGCTAGCGGGATCGACGAGCAGTACTTC.

The count of this clone is one. This rearrangement joins TRBV7-9 to TRBJ1-1; D not resolved. Per germline, CDR1 SEHNR and CDR2 FQNEAQ (reference sequence). Trimming removed 3 bases from V and 3 bases from J, with 23 bases in between. CDR3 length: 18 amino acids. DNA of the CDR3: TGTGCCAGCAGCTTTAAGAGGATGGGAGATTCAACGGACACTGAAGCTTTCTTT. It encodes CASSFKRMGDSTDTEAFF.

CDR3 sequence (DNA): TGTGCCACCAGCAGAGAAATAGGGACAGCACCCTACGAGCAGTACTTC. Its protein is CATSREIGTAPYEQYF. The chain uses TRBV15 and TRBJ2-7, with 7 bases identical to TRBD1. The CDR3 has 16 amino acids. Germline values: CDR1 LNHNV, CDR2 YYDKDF (reference sequence). Losses at the gene ends were 0 bases for V and 2 bases for J; bases not matched to a gene: 7. Full variable domain (missing parts from reference TRBV15 and TRBJ2-7): DAMVIQNPRYQVTQFGKPVTLSCSQTLNHNVMYWYQQKSSQAPKLLFHYYDKDFNNEADTPDNFQSRRPNTSFCFLDIRSPGLGDTAMYLCATSREIGTAPYEQYFGPGTRLTVT.

The CDR3 DNA is TGTGCCAGCAGTTCCTCAACAGGGGGCTACGAGCAGTACTTC. It is translated as CASSSSTGGYEQYF. The chain is built from TRBV6-6 and TRBJ2-7; 8 nucleotides match TRBD1. The length of the CDR3 is 14 residues. Germline loops: CDR1 MNHNY, CDR2 SVGAGI (reference sequence). The V and J ends lost 4 bases and 3 bases, in that order; junction bases with no gene match: 5.

The CDR3 protein is CASSFRLAGGTDTQYF. The CDR3 DNA sequence: TGTGCCAGCAGCTTTAGACTAGCGGGGGGAACAGATACGCAGTATTTT. The chain combines TRBV7-2 with TRBJ2-3, with 13 bases fitting TRBD2. The CDR3 has 16 amino acids. The V segment lost 3 bases and the J segment 3 bases; nucleotides outside the gene matches: 3. Germline values: CDR1 SGHTA, CDR2 FQGNSA. Looking up the rest from reference TRBV7-2 and TRBJ2-3 gives the full variable domain: GAGVSQSPSNKVTEKGKDVELRCDPISGHTALYWYRQSLGQGLEFLIYFQGNSAPDKSGLPSDRFSAERTGGSVSTLTIQRTQQEDSAVYLCASSFRLAGGTDTQYFGPGTRLTVL.

This clone is judged medium-sized. The same CDR3 is also encoded by other DNA sequences in this sample. The gene calls are TRBV5-1 and TRBJ2-1, with TRBD2 matching 8 bases. The CDR3 covers 14 residues. CDR1 and CDR2 from the germline V gene are SGHRS and YFSETQ. Unmatched junction bases numbered 2, after V lost 2 bases and J lost 4 bases. In DNA form, the CDR3 reads TGCGCCAGCAGCTTTAGCGGGGCATACAATGAGCAGTTCTTC. Translation: CASSFSGAYNEQFF.

This rearrangement joins TRBV7-2 to TRBJ1-1; 7 positions agree with TRBD1. CDR3 size: 14 residues. Germline lookup yields CDR1 SGHTA and CDR2 FQGNSA. J lost 5 bases, V lost 1 base, and 4 bases had no gene match. The chain's CDR3 is CASSLDRGDTEAFF. CDR3 nucleotide sequence: TGTGCCAGCAGCTTAGACAGGGGAGATACTGAAGCTTTCTTT.

The V and J genes are TRBV13 and TRBJ1-2; the D gene is possibly TRBD1 (5 bases). The CDR3 extends over 14 amino acids. Trimming took off 2 bases at V and 2 bases at J, with 9 bases between the two ends. CDR1 is PRHDT and CDR2 is FYEKMQ in the germline V gene (reference sequence). The chain's CDR3 is CASSLWQGNYGYTF. CDR3 nucleotides: TGTGCCAGCAGCTTATGGCAGGGAAACTATGGCTACACCTTC.

The chain links TRBV29-1 to TRBJ1-1, with no clear D. Trimming removed 2 bases at V and 1 base at J, with 8 bases between. Germline CDR1 and CDR2: SQVTM and ANQGSEA. The CDR3 covers 13 residues. CDR3 loop: CSVEFSPNTEAFF. The CDR3 DNA reads as TGCAGCGTTGAATTCAGTCCGAACACTGAAGCTTTCTTT.

This chain uses TRBV13 with TRBJ1-1; D gene unclear. Per the germline V gene, CDR1 is PRHDT and CDR2 is FYEKMQ (reference sequence). Trimming took 2 bases from V and 0 from J, leaving 4 bases between them. The CDR3 spans 13 residues. CDR3 sequence (DNA): TGTGCCAGCAGCTTAACAATGAACACTGAAGCTTTCTTT. It codes for CASSLTMNTEAFF. The full variable domain, its missing parts supplied by reference TRBV13 and TRBJ1-1, is AAGVIQSPRHLIKEKRETATLKCYPIPRHDTVYWYQQGPGQDPQFLISFYEKMQSDKGSIPDRFSAQQFSDYHSELNMSSLELGDSALYFCASSLTMNTEAFFGQGTRLTVV.

The chain links TRBV6-6 to TRBJ2-1; D is perhaps TRBD1 (6 bases). Germline loops: CDR1 MNHNY, CDR2 SVGAGI (reference sequence). This CDR3 has 11 amino acids. Deletions cut 0 bases from V and 15 bases from J, with 9 bases between. CDR3 nucleotides: TGTGCCAGCAGTTACTCCAGGGGATGGTTCTTC. This encodes CASSYSRGWFF.